The 6 T cell receptor beta chains below come from one sample, sequenced in a study of T cells after yellow fever vaccination. MiXCR, run by TCRdb on the 5' RACE reads, gives a single entry per CDR3 protein. The data contain about 170,000 distinct CDR3 sequences, roughly 6.2% of them seen just once; the ten biggest clones take up less than 3%. Sequenced here: CD4+ T cells sorted from PBMCs, sampled on the day of the first yellow fever vaccination. These receptors were collected from a man aged 18-30 years who received the YFV17D yellow fever vaccine.

In this sample, this clonotype turned up a few times. V and J are TRBV7-9 and TRBJ2-5, with no clear D. The CDR3 covers 11 residues. The V end was cut by 4 bases, the J end by 5 bases, with 5 bases between. Looked up from germline, CDR1 is SEHNR and CDR2 is FQNEAQ (reference sequence). The CDR3 sequence: CASSSPETQYF. Here the CDR3 DNA reads TGTGCCAGCAGCTCGCCGGAGACCCAGTACTTC.

This clonotype was detected only a few times. This rearrangement joins TRBV20-1 to TRBJ1-5; unclear D gene. V was pared by 2 bases and J by 4 bases, with 9 bases between. Germline V CDR1 and CDR2: DFQATT, SNEGSKA (reference sequence). The CDR3 covers 13 residues. The CDR3 reads CSARLGLNQPQHF. The CDR3, as DNA: TGCAGTGCTAGACTAGGGTTAAATCAGCCCCAGCATTTT.

This clonotype was seen many times. This sequence joins TRBV6-1 and TRBJ1-2; D gene ambiguous. V lost 6 bases and J lost 0, with 14 bases in between. Germline V gives CDR1 MNHNS, CDR2 SASEGT. The CDR3 loop spans 15 amino acids. The CDR3 protein is CASRIIDGPNYGYTF. CDR3 in DNA: TGTGCCAGCAGGATTATAGATGGTCCTAACTATGGCTACACCTTC.

This clonotype has more than one count but fewer than ten. CDR3 loop: CASSVGGTSGSYEQYF. The CDR3 DNA reads TGTGCCAGCAGCGTAGGAGGCACTAGCGGCTCCTACGAGCAGTACTTC. The chain carries TRBV9 and TRBJ2-7; 8 bases are shared with TRBD2. The ends lost 0 bases at V and 0 bases at J; junction bases unmatched: 5. The CDR3 is made up of 16 amino acids. CDR1 is SGDLS and CDR2 is YYNGEE in the germline V gene.

Ten or more counts support this clonotype. The gene calls are TRBV5-1 and TRBJ2-5, with D perhaps assigned TRBD1 or TRBD2 (5 bases each). Trimming stripped 0 bases from V and 1 base from J, with 10 bases between. The CDR3 has 15 amino acids. The germline V gene has CDR1 SGHRS and CDR2 YFSETQ. CDR3 amino acids: CASSLAGTSQETQYF. The DNA for the CDR3 is TGCGCCAGCAGCTTGGCGGGGACGTCCCAAGAGACCCAGTACTTC. The full variable domain, with the rest looked up from reference TRBV5-1 and TRBJ2-5, is KAGVTQTPRYLIKTRGQQVTLSCSPISGHRSVSWYQQTPGQGLQFLFEYFSETQRNKGNFPGRFSGRQFSNSRSEMNVSTLELGDSALYLCASSLAGTSQETQYFGPGTRLLVL.

At least ten counts were recorded for this clonotype. This chain uses TRBV3-1 with TRBJ2-1; 9 bases match TRBD2. Trimming at V came to 10 bases and at J to 4 bases, leaving 11 bases not matched to a gene. Germline assignment: CDR1 LGHDT and CDR2 YNNKEL (reference sequence). The CDR3 contains 15 residues. For the CDR3, the DNA is TGTGCCACTCATCCGGCCAGCGGGGGGTACAATGAGCAGTTCTTC. It codes for CATHPASGGYNEQFF.